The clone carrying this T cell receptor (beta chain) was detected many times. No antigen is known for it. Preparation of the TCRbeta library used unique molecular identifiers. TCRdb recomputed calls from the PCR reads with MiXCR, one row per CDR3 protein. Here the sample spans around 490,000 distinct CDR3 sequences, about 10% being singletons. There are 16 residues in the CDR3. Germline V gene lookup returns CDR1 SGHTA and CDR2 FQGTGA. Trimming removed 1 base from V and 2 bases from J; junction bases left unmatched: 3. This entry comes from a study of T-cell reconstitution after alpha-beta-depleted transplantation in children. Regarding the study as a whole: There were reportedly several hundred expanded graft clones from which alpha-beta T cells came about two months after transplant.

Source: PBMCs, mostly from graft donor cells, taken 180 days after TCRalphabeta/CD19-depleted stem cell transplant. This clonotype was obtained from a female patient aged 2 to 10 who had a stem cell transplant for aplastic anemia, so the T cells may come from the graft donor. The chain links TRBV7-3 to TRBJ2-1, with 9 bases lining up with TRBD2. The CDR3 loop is CASSLMIAGAYNEQFF. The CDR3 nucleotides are TGTGCCAGCAGCTTAATGATAGCGGGAGCCTACAATGAGCAGTTCTTC.